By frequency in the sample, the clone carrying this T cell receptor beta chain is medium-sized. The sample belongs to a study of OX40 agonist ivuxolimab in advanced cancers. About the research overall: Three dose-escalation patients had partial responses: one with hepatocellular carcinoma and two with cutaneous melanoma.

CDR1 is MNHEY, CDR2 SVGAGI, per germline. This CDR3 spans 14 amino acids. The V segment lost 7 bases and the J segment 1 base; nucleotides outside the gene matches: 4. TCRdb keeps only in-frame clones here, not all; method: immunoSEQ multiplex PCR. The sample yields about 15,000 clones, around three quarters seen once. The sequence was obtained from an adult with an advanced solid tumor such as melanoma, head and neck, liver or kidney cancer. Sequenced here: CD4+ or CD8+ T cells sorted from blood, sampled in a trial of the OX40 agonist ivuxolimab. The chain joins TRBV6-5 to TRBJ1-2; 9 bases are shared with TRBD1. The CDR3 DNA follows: TGTGCCAGCAACCGACAGGGGGGTAACTATGGCTACACCTTC. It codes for CASNRQGGNYGYTF.